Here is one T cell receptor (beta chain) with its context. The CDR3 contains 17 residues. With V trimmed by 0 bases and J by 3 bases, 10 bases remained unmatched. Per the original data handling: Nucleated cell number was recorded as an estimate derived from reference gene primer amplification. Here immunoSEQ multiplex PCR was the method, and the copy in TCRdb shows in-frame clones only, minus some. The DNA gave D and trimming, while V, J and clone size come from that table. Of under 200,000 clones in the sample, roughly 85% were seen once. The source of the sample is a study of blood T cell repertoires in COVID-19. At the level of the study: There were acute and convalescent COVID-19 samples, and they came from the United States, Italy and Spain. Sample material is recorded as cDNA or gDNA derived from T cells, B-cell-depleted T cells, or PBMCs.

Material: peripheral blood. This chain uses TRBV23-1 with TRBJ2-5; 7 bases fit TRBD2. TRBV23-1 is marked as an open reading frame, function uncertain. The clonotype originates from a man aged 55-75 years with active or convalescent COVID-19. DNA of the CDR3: TGCGCCAGCAGTCAATCCCCAACTAGCGATGAGGAAGAGACCCAGTACTTC. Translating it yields CASSQSPTSDEEETQYF.